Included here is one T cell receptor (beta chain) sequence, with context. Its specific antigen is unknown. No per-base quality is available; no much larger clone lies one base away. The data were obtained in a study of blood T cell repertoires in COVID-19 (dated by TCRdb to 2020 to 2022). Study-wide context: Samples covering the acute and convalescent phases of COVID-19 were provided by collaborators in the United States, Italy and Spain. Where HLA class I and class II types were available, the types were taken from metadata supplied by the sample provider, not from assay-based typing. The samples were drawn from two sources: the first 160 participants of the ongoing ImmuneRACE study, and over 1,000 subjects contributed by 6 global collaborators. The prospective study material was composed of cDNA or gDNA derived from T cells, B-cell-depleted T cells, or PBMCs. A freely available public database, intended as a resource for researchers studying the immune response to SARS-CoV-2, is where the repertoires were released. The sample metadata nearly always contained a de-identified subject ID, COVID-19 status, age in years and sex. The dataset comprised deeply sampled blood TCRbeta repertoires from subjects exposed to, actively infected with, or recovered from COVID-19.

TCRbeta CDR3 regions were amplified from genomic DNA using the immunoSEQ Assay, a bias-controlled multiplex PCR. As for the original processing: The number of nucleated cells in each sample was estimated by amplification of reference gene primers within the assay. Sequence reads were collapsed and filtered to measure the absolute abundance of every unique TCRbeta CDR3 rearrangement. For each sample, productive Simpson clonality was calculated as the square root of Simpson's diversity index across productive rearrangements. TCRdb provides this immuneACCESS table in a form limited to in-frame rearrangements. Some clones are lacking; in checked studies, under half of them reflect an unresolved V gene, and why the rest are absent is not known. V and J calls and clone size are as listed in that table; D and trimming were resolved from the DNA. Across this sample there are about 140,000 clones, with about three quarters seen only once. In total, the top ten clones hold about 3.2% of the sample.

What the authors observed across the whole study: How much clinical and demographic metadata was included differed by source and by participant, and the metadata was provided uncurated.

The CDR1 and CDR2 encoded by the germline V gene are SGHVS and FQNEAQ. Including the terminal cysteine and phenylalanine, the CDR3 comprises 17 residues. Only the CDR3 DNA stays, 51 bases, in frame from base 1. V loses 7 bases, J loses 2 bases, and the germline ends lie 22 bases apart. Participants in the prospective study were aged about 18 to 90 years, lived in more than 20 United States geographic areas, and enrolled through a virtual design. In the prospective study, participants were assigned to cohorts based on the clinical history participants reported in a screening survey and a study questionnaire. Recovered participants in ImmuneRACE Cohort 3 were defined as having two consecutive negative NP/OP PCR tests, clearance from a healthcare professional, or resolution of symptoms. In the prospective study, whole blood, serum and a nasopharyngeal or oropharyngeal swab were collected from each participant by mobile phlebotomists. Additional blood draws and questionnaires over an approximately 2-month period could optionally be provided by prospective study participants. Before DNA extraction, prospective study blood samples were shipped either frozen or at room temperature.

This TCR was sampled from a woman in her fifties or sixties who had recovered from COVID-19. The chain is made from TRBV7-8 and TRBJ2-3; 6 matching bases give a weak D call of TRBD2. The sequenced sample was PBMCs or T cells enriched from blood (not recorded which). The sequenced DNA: TGTGCCAGCATCACCCCAGGCGGGAAAATGTCCACAGATACGCAGTATTTT. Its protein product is CASITPGGKMSTDTQYF.